The 22 T cell receptor beta chains in this list originate from one sample, sequenced in a study of shared clonotypes between healthy human individuals. The table came from immunoSEQ multiplex PCR; TCRdb's copy has only in-frame clones and leaves some out. The data hold about 2.5 million clones, with 85% to 95% observed a single time. The sequenced sample was naive CD4+ T cells from PBMCs. Subset specified: CD45RA+ positively selected. These TCRs come from a man aged 18-30 years in good health. Some clones in this sample may be carry-over from other donors' samples.

V gene TRBV7-8 combines with J gene TRBJ1-5; D ambiguous. This CDR3 has 14 amino acids. The V end was cut by 1 base, the J end by 3 bases, with 7 bases between. From germline, CDR1 is SGHVS and CDR2 FQNEAQ. CDR3 in DNA: TGTGCCAGCAGCTTAGGACGGATCAATCAGCCCCAGCATTTT. Translation: CASSLGRINQPQHF.

Concerning this clone: Other DNA sequences in this specimen translate into the identical CDR3. For the CDR3, the DNA is TGCGCCAGCAGTGGGACAGGGTACTACGAGCAGTACTTC. It is translated as CASSGTGYYEQYF. The chain recombines TRBV5-1 with TRBJ2-7, with 9 bases matching TRBD1. Trimming removed 5 bases from V and 3 bases from J; junction bases left unmatched: 3. Germline-derived CDR1 and CDR2 are SGHRS and YFSETQ. The CDR3 length is 13 residues.

V is TRBV4-2 and J is TRBJ1-4; 10 bases align to TRBD1. Losses at the gene ends were 0 bases for V and 8 bases for J; bases not matched to a gene: 9. This CDR3 spans 17 amino acids. Germline loops: CDR1 LGHNA, CDR2 YNFKEQ. CDR3 loop: CASSQDPKDRGNEKLFF. CDR3 sequence (DNA): TGTGCCAGCAGCCAAGACCCAAAGGACAGGGGGAACGAAAAACTGTTTTTT.

Here the CDR3 reads CASSWGTPTRNTIYF. The CDR3 DNA is TGTGCCAGCAGCTGGGGGACGCCGACGCGGAACACCATATATTTT. The V gene is TRBV5-4, the J gene TRBJ1-3; weak D call: TRBD1 (5 bases). The CDR3 runs 15 residues. Trimming took 3 bases from V and 7 from J, leaving 17 bases between them. Germline CDR1 SGHNT, CDR2 YYREEE (reference sequence).

The genes are TRBV9 and TRBJ2-2; no firm D call. This CDR3 contains 16 residues. Between the trimmed V and J ends, which lost 0 bases and 6 bases, there was a span of 15 bases. From germline, CDR1 is SGDLS and CDR2 YYNGEE. The DNA of the CDR3 is TGTGCCAGCAGCGTAGGTTTCATTACTGGGGCCGGGGAGCTGTTTTTT. Amino acid sequence: CASSVGFITGAGELFF.

The chain employs TRBV5-1 and TRBJ2-3; D may be TRBD1 or TRBD2 (5 bases each). CDR1 SGHRS and CDR2 YFSETQ come from the germline V gene. CDR3 length: 15 amino acids. Trimming stripped 4 bases from V and 4 bases from J, with 16 bases between. CDR3: CASSNRDGKADTQYF. CDR3 nucleotides: TGCGCCAGCAGCAACCGGGACGGTAAGGCAGATACGCAGTATTTT.

CDR3 amino acids: CASSPYRGPHYEQYF. Here the CDR3 DNA reads TGTGCCAGCAGCCCGTACAGGGGGCCTCACTACGAGCAGTACTTC. This chain uses TRBV28 with TRBJ2-7; 9 nucleotides line up with TRBD1. This CDR3 contains 15 residues. CDR1 is MDHEN and CDR2 is SYDVKM in the germline V gene. With 6 bases clipped from V and 3 bases from J, the junction kept 9 bases outside the gene matches.

The rearrangement joins TRBV5-1 to TRBJ2-1; tentatively, D is TRBD2 (5 bases). Germline loops: CDR1 SGHRS, CDR2 YFSETQ. CDR3 length: 16 residues. V shed 4 bases and J shed 5 bases, with 19 bases lying between them. This chain's CDR3 is CASSRGLPLLDNEQFF. CDR3 nucleotide sequence: TGCGCCAGCAGCCGGGGTCTACCCCTCCTTGACAATGAGCAGTTCTTC.

This clone was found once. The rearrangement joins TRBV4-3 to TRBJ2-7, with D possibly being TRBD1 (5 bases). The CDR3 loop spans 14 amino acids. The germline CDR1 and CDR2 sequences are LGHNA and YSLEER. V was shortened by 4 bases and J by 3 bases, with 13 bases between the two germline ends. The CDR3 coding sequence is TGCGCCAGCAGCCCGTGGGGCGGAAGCTACGAGCAGTACTTC. Translating it yields CASSPWGGSYEQYF.

The chain has TRBV6-1 and TRBJ1-3; D gene uncertain. Germline lookup yields CDR1 MNHNS and CDR2 SASEGT. V lost 6 bases to trimming and J lost 2 bases, with 11 bases between them. The CDR3 runs 14 residues. Written as DNA, the CDR3 is TGTGCCAGCAGCCGGGGTACTGCTGGAAACACCATATATTTT. It is translated as CASSRGTAGNTIYF.

J is TRBJ2-3 and V is TRBV9; 7 bases fit TRBD2. There are 23 residues in the CDR3. V trimming: 4 bases; J trimming: 0 bases; junction bases outside the gene matches: 29. Per germline, CDR1 SGDLS and CDR2 YYNGEE. The CDR3 reads CASSQTGLPWATHPLTSTDTQYF. CDR3 sequence (DNA): TGTGCCAGCAGCCAGACGGGACTACCTTGGGCCACCCACCCTCTTACTAGCACAGATACGCAGTATTTT.

The chain couples TRBV9 to TRBJ2-1, with 8 bases that match TRBD1. After removal of 3 bases from V and 0 bases from J, the junction contained 5 bases not matched to a gene. The CDR3 has 16 residues. Germline CDR1 SGDLS, CDR2 YYNGEE. As DNA, the CDR3 is TGTGCCAGCAGCGAAAGACAGGGGAGCTCCTACAATGAGCAGTTCTTC. Its translation: CASSERQGSSYNEQFF.

The chain couples TRBV4-1 to TRBJ1-5; D perhaps matches TRBD1 (5 bases). V dropped 0 bases and J dropped 2 bases, with 14 bases sitting between them. This CDR3 comprises 17 residues. The V gene's germline CDR1 is MGHRA and CDR2 YSYEKL. The CDR3 loop is CASSQDHGGGRNQPQHF. CDR3 DNA sequence: TGCGCCAGCAGCCAAGATCATGGGGGAGGTCGCAATCAGCCCCAGCATTTT.

This chain links TRBV27 with TRBJ2-2; TRBD2 aligns across 14 bases. Germline lookup yields CDR1 MNHEY and CDR2 SMNVEV (reference sequence). Trimming cost V 6 bases and J 4 bases; bases outside gene matches: 7. The CDR3 consists of 17 residues. The CDR3 loop is CASSRTSGRTITGELFF. For the CDR3, the DNA is TGTGCCAGCAGCCGGACTAGCGGGAGGACGATCACCGGGGAGCTGTTTTTT.

This sequence joins TRBV2 and TRBJ2-3; 15 bases map to TRBD2. The CDR3 length is 16 residues. The J segment lost 6 bases and the V segment lost 6 bases, leaving 7 bases of the junction unmatched. Germline V gives CDR1 SNHLY, CDR2 FYNNEI. This CDR3 is CASSRGLAGGLDTQYF. CDR3 nucleotide sequence: TGTGCCAGCAGCCGCGGACTAGCGGGAGGGTTGGATACGCAGTATTTT.

The chain employs TRBV4-1 and TRBJ2-1; 8 positions match TRBD2. J gave up 6 bases and V 0 bases, and 10 bases lay outside the gene matches. The germline gives CDR1 MGHRA, CDR2 YSYEKL. The CDR3 consists of 17 residues. CDR3 in DNA: TGCGCCAGCAGCCAAGACGGAAGCGGGAGAGGGACCAATGAGCAGTTCTTC. Amino acid sequence: CASSQDGSGRGTNEQFF.

This sequence joins TRBV6-5 and TRBJ2-7; TRBD2 aligns across 8 bases. The junction had 8 bases not matched to a gene; V was cut back by 8 bases and J by 2 bases. CDR3 size: 14 residues. The germline CDR1 and CDR2 sequences are MNHEY and SVGAGI. CDR3 sequence reads: CASLKREFPYEQYF. The CDR3 region has the DNA TGTGCCAGCCTGAAGCGGGAGTTCCCCTACGAGCAGTACTTC.

V gene TRBV11-2 combines with J gene TRBJ1-2; D call uncertain. This CDR3 region has 13 residues. The germline gives CDR1 SGHAT, CDR2 FQNNGV. V was cut by 5 bases and J by 5 bases, with 12 bases left in between. Written as DNA, the CDR3 is TGTGCCAGCAGCCACCCGGGCGATTATGGCTACACCTTC. This codes for CASSHPGDYGYTF.

The chain is built from TRBV5-1 and TRBJ2-7; D not resolved. The germline V gene encodes CDR1 SGHRS and CDR2 YFSETQ. Trimming removed 9 bases from V and 3 bases from J, with 22 bases in between. This CDR3 region has 15 residues. The CDR3 bases are TGCGCCACCCTCTTGTGGCCAAAATCCCGCTACGAGCAGTACTTC. It is translated as CATLLWPKSRYEQYF.

This clone appeared once. J is TRBJ2-2 and V is TRBV5-8, with 10 bases identical to TRBD1. CDR3 length equals 17 residues. V was pared by 0 bases and J by 7 bases, with 9 bases of the junction left unmatched. Germline CDR1 SGHTS, CDR2 YDEGEE. The CDR3 here is CASSLGLGTGESGELFF. As DNA, the CDR3 is TGTGCCAGCAGCTTGGGTCTCGGGACAGGGGAAAGCGGGGAGCTGTTTTTT.

The chain links TRBV7-6 to TRBJ2-2; 9 bases align to TRBD2. The CDR3 sequence is 18 residues long. The germline gives CDR1 SGHVS, CDR2 FNYEAQ. The V and J ends lost 4 bases and 2 bases, in that order; junction bases with no gene match: 11. The chain's CDR3 is CASSSLGTSPGNTGELFF. DNA of the CDR3: TGTGCCAGCAGCTCGTTGGGGACTAGCCCTGGAAACACCGGGGAGCTGTTTTTT.

The chain links TRBV6-5 to TRBJ2-2; 7 bases agree with TRBD1. CDR3 length: 14 residues. V shed 6 bases, J shed 6 bases, and the junction held 7 bases outside the gene matches. Germline lookup yields CDR1 MNHEY and CDR2 SVGAGI. The CDR3 is CASRQTGSAGELFF. The DNA of the CDR3 is TGTGCCAGCAGGCAGACAGGGTCGGCCGGGGAGCTGTTTTTT.